The sequence of this TCR beta chain was determined in a study of CD8 T cells in Susac syndrome. Reverse transcription used roughly 0.45 to 1 ug RNA and random hexamers. The method of amplification for TCR beta CDR3 was immunoSEQ multiplex PCR, covering 54 Vbeta and 13 Jbeta. TCRdb used MiXCR to reprocess the immunoSEQ multiplex PCR reads, holding one entry per CDR3 protein. The table includes around 62,000 distinct CDR3 sequences, over 85% detected once. Whole-study findings and limits: The study's TCR sequencing and HLA analysis drew on a certain number of individuals. That number was acknowledged as relatively small.

Through negative isolation, CD4+ and CD8+ T cells were obtained, while TEMRA cells were enriched using FACS. In the case of this clonotype: Its antigen remains unidentified.

The CDR3 runs 15 residues. Trimming took off 5 bases at V and 5 bases at J, with 18 bases between the two ends. The V gene's germline CDR1 is SSHAT and CDR2 FNYEAQ (reference sequence). The sequenced sample was CD8+ T cells from PBMCs. The sequence came from a human donor in good health. V and J are TRBV7-7 and TRBJ2-5; either TRBD1 or TRBD2 may supply D (5 bases each). Here the CDR3 DNA reads TGTGCCAGCAGCGACTCGGACACCCCGGGGGAGACCCAGTACTTC. Translating gives CASSDSDTPGETQYF.